The 18 T cell receptor beta chains presented below share a single source sample, sequenced in a study of blood T cell repertoires in COVID-19. The data were produced by immunoSEQ multiplex PCR, yet TCRdb's version contains in-frame clones alone and is incomplete. The sample has 45,000 to 50,000 clones; about 90% are singletons. Sequences were obtained from peripheral blood. Receptor source: a middle-aged man with acute or convalescent COVID-19.

The table lists this clone with a count of one. The junction differs from germline at one of its ends, possibly a read error. The chain employs TRBV2 and TRBJ1-1, with TRBD1 matching 8 bases. CDR1 is SNHLY, CDR2 FYNNEI, per germline. The CDR3 is made up of 12 amino acids. CDR3 region: CASSWTGTPEIF. The CDR3 DNA reads TGTGCCAGCAGTTGGACAGGGACACCCGAAATTTTT.

The chain joins TRBV18 to TRBJ2-2; possible D gene TRBD2, 5 bases. The CDR3 extends over 17 amino acids. Deletions cut 3 bases from V and 5 bases from J, with 19 bases between. CDR1 is KGHSH, CDR2 LQKENI, per germline. The CDR3: CASSPTTPDTGTGELFF. The CDR3 nucleotides are TGTGCCAGCTCACCGACTACCCCAGACACGGGGACCGGGGAGCTGTTTTTT.

The chain recombines TRBV7-9 with TRBJ2-3; 7 bases align to TRBD1. Trimming at V came to 0 bases and at J to 3 bases, leaving 3 bases not matched to a gene. The germline V gene encodes CDR1 SEHNR and CDR2 FQNEAQ (reference sequence). This CDR3 is 15 amino acids long. The CDR3 sequence is CASSLALTGTDTQYF. The CDR3 DNA is TGTGCCAGCAGCTTAGCATTGACAGGGACAGATACGCAGTATTTT.

The V call is TRBV27, the J call TRBJ1-1, with 8 nucleotides matching TRBD1. CDR1 is MNHEY, CDR2 SMNVEV, per germline (reference sequence). The CDR3 has 15 residues. V was pared by 4 bases and J by 1 base, with 5 bases of the junction left unmatched. The CDR3 region has the DNA TGTGCCAGCAGTTCCCTGGGGACAGGGAACACTGAAGCTTTCTTT. Translation gives CASSSLGTGNTEAFF.

CDR3: CASSWTSGRGSYNEQFF. DNA for the CDR3: TGCGCCAGCAGCTGGACTAGCGGGAGAGGTTCCTACAATGAGCAGTTCTTC. The chain couples TRBV5-1 to TRBJ2-1; TRBD2 matches at 13 bases. This CDR3 is built from 17 residues. V trimming: 3 bases; J trimming: 1 base; junction bases outside the gene matches: 4. Germline CDR1 SGHRS, CDR2 YFSETQ.

The chain is built from TRBV5-4 and TRBJ2-7; 7 bases are shared with TRBD2. The ends lost 0 bases at V and 3 bases at J; junction bases unmatched: 6. In germline, CDR1 is SGHNT, CDR2 YYREEE (reference sequence). This CDR3 contains 15 residues. The CDR3 is CASSLAPAGDYEQYF. Here the CDR3 DNA reads TGTGCCAGCAGCTTGGCCCCCGCGGGGGACTACGAGCAGTACTTC.

The chain carries TRBV11-2 and TRBJ2-5; TRBD2 matches at 15 bases. Germline assignment: CDR1 SGHAT and CDR2 FQNNGV. After removal of 4 bases from V and 11 bases from J, the junction contained 5 bases not matched to a gene. The CDR3 runs 14 residues. The CDR3 coding sequence is TGTGCCAGCAGCTCAGGACTAGCGGGAGGGCTGCAGTACTTC. As protein: CASSSGLAGGLQYF.

V and J are TRBV5-5 and TRBJ1-1; D gene uncertain. The germline V gene encodes CDR1 SGHKS and CDR2 YYEKEE (reference sequence). The CDR3 runs 13 residues. The V gene lost 0 bases and the J gene lost 1 base, with 4 bases spanning the gap. CDR3 residues: CASSLERNTEAFF. The CDR3 nucleotides read TGTGCCAGCAGCTTGGAGCGGAACACTGAAGCTTTCTTT.

The rearrangement joins TRBV2 to TRBJ2-7, with D maybe TRBD2 (6 bases). Germline V gives CDR1 SNHLY, CDR2 FYNNEI. The CDR3 extends over 14 amino acids. Trimming pared 2 bases from V and 8 bases from J, leaving 16 bases between. The CDR3 nucleotides read TGTGCCAGCAGTGAAAGGCGGGACCTGGGGCAGCAGTACTTC. Its translation is CASSERRDLGQQYF. Drawing the rest from reference TRBV2 and TRBJ2-7, the complete variable domain is EPEVTQTPSHQVTQMGQEVILRCVPISNHLYFYWYRQILGQKVEFLVSFYNNEISEKSEIFDDQFSVERPDGSNFTLKIRSTKLEDSAMYFCASSERRDLGQQYFGPGTRLTVT.

CDR3 coding DNA: TGCGCCAGCAGCATGACAGTGAACACAGATACGCAGTATTTT. Its protein product is CASSMTVNTDTQYF. The J gene is TRBJ2-3, the V gene TRBV5-1; tentative D call: TRBD1 (5 bases). The CDR3 is made up of 14 amino acids. Deletions cut 4 bases from V and 2 bases from J, with 11 bases between. CDR1 and CDR2 from the germline V gene are SGHRS and YFSETQ.

This clone was detected only a few times. The V call is TRBV11-1, the J call TRBJ1-1; TRBD1 aligns across 7 bases. Germline CDR1 reads SGHAT; CDR2 reads FQDESV (reference sequence). After removal of 1 base from V and 2 bases from J, the junction contained 7 bases not matched to a gene. This CDR3 has 16 residues. The CDR3 reads CASSLGSTGINTEAFF. DNA of the CDR3: TGTGCCAGCAGCTTAGGATCGACAGGGATCAACACTGAAGCTTTCTTT.

For the CDR3, the DNA is TGTGCCAGCTCCCCTAATATGCCGCTCTATGGCTACACCTTC. It codes for CASSPNMPLYGYTF. This chain joins TRBV18 and TRBJ1-2; D is uncertain. The germline V and J ends were trimmed by 6 bases and 4 bases, with 15 bases remaining between them. Germline V lookup: CDR1 KGHSH, CDR2 LQKENI. This CDR3 is 14 amino acids long.

This chain uses TRBV6-5 with TRBJ1-6; D is possibly TRBD1 (5 bases). Trimming pared 10 bases from V and 7 bases from J, leaving 20 bases between. Germline V gives CDR1 MNHEY, CDR2 SVGAGI. CDR3 size: 15 residues. CDR3 sequence reads: CATVDGGVYNSPLHF. CDR3 nucleotides: TGTGCCACCGTAGACGGGGGGGTATACAATTCACCCCTCCACTTT.

The V and J genes are TRBV7-9 and TRBJ2-7, with TRBD1 identical over 10 bases. V shed 5 bases and J 3 bases; nucleotides not matched to a gene: 10. CDR1 and CDR2 from the germline V gene are SEHNR and FQNEAQ (reference sequence). CDR3 length: 16 residues. DNA of the CDR3: TGTGCCAGCAGCGCCTCCTGGACAGGGGGTGGCTACGAGCAGTACTTC. It translates to CASSASWTGGGYEQYF.

The genes are TRBV5-1 and TRBJ2-7; 9 positions agree with TRBD1. This CDR3 is built from 16 residues. CDR1 and CDR2 (germline): SGHRS, YFSETQ. Trimming at V came to 0 bases and at J to 9 bases, leaving 13 bases not matched to a gene. As DNA, the CDR3 is TGCGCCAGCAGCTTGGTCCCGGGACAGGGTTCTACGAGGCAGTACTTC. Protein sequence: CASSLVPGQGSTRQYF.

V is TRBV28 and J is TRBJ2-1, with D possibly being TRBD2 (5 bases). Germline V lookup: CDR1 MDHEN, CDR2 SYDVKM. The CDR3 is 14 amino acids. The V gene lost 10 bases and the J gene lost 6 bases, with 19 bases spanning the gap. The CDR3 DNA is TGTGCCACCCTAGCCGGGGATGTCGTCAATGAGCAGTTCTTC. Encoded protein: CATLAGDVVNEQFF.

The rearrangement links TRBV19 to TRBJ1-1; D uncertain. V was clipped by 3 bases and J by 2 bases, with 19 bases between them. Germline V gene sequence: CDR1 LNHDA, CDR2 SQIVND (reference sequence). The CDR3 is 17 residues long. The CDR3 nucleotides are TGTGCCAGTAGTATGGCCTCTTGGGCAGAAGATAACACTGAAGCTTTCTTT. Its translation is CASSMASWAEDNTEAFF.

This chain connects TRBV9 to TRBJ2-3; D perhaps matches TRBD1 (6 bases). Per germline, CDR1 SGDLS and CDR2 YYNGEE. V dropped 4 bases and J dropped 1 base, with 13 bases sitting between them. This CDR3 has 15 residues. The CDR3 reads CASSPREGGTDTQYF. The DNA for the CDR3 is TGTGCCAGCAGCCCCCGAGAGGGGGGCACAGATACGCAGTATTTT.